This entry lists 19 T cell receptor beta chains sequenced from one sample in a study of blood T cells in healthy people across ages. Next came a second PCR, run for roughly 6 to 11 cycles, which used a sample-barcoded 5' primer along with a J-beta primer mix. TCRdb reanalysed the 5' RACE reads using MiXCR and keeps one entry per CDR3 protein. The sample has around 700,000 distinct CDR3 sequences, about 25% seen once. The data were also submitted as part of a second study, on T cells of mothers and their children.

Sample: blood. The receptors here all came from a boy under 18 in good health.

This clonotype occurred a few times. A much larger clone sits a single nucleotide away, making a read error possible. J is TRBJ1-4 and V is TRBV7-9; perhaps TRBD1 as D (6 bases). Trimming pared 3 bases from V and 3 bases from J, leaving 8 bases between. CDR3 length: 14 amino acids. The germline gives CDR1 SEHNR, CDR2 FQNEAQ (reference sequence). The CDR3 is CASSFQGSNEKLFF. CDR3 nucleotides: TGTGCCAGCAGCTTTCAGGGGTCTAATGAAAAACTGTTTTTT.

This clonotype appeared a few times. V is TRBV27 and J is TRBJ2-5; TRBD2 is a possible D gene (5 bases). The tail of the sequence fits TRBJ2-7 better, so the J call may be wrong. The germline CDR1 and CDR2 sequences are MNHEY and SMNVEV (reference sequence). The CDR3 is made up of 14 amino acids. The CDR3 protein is CASSLSQLGYEQYF. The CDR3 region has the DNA TGTGCCAGCAGTTTGTCCCAACTAGGGTACGAGCAGTACTTC.

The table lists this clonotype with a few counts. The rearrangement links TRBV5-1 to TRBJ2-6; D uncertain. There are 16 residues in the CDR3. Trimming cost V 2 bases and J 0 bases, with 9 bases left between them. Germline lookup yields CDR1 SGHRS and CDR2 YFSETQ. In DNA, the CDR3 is TGCGCCAGCAGCTTAGCCCAGAGCTCTGGGGCCAACGTCCTGACTTTC. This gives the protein CASSLAQSSGANVLTF.

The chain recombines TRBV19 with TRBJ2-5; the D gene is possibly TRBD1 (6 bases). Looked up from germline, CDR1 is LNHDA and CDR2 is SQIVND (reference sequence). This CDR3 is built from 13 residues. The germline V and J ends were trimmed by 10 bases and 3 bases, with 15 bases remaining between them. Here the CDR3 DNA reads TGTGCCACAAACAGGGTTGGAGAAGAGACCCAGTACTTC. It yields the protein CATNRVGEETQYF. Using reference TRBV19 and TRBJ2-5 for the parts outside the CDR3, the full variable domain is DGGITQSPKYLFRKEGQNVTLSCEQNLNHDAMYWYRQDPGQGLRLIYYSQIVNDFQKGDIAEGYSVSREKKESFPLTVTSAQKNPTAFYLCATNRVGEETQYFGPGTRLLVL.

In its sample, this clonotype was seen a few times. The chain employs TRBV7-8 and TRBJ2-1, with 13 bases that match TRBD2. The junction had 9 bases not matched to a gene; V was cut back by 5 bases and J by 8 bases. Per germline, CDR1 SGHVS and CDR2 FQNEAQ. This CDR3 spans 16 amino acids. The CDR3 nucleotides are TGTGCCAGCAGCCCCCAACTAGCGGGAGGGGTCGATGAGCAGTTCTTC. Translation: CASSPQLAGGVDEQFF.

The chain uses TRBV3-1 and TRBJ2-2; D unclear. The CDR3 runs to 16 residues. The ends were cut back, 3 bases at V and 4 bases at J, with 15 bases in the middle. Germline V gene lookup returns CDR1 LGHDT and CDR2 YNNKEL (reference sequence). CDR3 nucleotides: TGTGCCAGCAGCCACTCCAGGAAAAAAAGCACCGGGGAGCTGTTTTTT. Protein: CASSHSRKKSTGELFF.

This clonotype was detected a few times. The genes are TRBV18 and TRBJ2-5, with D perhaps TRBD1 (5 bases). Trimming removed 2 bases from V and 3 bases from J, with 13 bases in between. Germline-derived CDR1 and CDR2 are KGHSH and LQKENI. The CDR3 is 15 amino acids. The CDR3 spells CASSPWKGPEETQYF. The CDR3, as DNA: TGTGCCAGCTCACCATGGAAGGGGCCGGAAGAGACCCAGTACTTC.

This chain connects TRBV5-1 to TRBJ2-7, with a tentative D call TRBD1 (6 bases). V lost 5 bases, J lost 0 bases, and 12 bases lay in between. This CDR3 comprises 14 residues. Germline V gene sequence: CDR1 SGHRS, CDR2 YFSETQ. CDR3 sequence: CASRITGHSYEQYF. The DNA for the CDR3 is TGCGCCAGCAGAATTACAGGGCACTCCTACGAGCAGTACTTC.

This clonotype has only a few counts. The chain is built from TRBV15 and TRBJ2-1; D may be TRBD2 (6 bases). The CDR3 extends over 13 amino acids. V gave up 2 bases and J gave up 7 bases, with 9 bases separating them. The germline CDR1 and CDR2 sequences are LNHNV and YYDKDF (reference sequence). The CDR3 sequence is CATSRSGVNEQFF. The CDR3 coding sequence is TGTGCCACCAGCAGATCGGGAGTAAATGAGCAGTTCTTC.

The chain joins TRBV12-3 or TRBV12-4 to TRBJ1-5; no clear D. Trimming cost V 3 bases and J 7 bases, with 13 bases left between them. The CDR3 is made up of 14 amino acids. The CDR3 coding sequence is TGTGCCAGCAGTTTCCGGGCAGGTCGACAGCCCCAGCATTTT. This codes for CASSFRAGRQPQHF.

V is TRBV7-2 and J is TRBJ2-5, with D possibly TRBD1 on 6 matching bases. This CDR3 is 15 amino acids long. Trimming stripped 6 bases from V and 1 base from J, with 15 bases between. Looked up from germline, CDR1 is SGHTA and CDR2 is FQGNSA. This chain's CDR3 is CASRLGPGVQETQYF. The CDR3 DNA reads TGTGCCAGCAGGCTTGGTCCAGGGGTCCAAGAGACCCAGTACTTC.

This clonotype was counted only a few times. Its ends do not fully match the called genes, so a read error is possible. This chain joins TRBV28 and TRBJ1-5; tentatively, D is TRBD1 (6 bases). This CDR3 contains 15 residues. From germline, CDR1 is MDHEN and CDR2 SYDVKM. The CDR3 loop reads CAGRGMSLGNQPQHF. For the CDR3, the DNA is TGTGCCGGCAGGGGTATGAGTTTGGGCAATCAGCCCCAGCATTTT.

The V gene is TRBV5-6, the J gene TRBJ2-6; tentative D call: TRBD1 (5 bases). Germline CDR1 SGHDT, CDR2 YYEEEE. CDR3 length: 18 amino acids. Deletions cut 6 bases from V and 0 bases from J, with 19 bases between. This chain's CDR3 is CASTQVVDTFSGANVLTF. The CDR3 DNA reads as TGTGCCAGCACCCAGGTGGTGGACACGTTCTCTGGGGCCAACGTCCTGACTTTC.

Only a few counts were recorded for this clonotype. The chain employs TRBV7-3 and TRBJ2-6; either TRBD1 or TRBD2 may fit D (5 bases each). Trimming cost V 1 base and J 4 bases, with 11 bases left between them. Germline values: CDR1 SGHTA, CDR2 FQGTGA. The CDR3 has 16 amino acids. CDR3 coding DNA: TGTGCCAGCAGCTTAAGCGCCGGGGCCGGGGCCAACGTCCTGACTTTC. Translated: CASSLSAGAGANVLTF. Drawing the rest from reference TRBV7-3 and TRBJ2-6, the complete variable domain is GAGVSQTPSNKVTEKGKYVELRCDPISGHTALYWYRQSLGQGPEFLIYFQGTGAADDSGLPNDRFFAVRPEGSVSTLKIQRTERGDSAVYLCASSLSAGAGANVLTFGAGSRLTVL.

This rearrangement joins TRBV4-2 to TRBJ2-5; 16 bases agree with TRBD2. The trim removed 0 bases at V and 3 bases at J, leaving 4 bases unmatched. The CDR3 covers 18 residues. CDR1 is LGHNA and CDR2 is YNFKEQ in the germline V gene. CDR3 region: CASSQEGLAGGREETQYF. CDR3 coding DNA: TGTGCCAGCAGCCAAGAGGGACTAGCGGGGGGGAGAGAAGAGACCCAGTACTTC.

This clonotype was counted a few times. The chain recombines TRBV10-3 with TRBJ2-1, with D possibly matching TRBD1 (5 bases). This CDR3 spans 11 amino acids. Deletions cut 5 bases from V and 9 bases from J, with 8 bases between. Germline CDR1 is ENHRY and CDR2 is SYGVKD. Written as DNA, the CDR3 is TGTGCCATCAGTCCGGACATTGAGCAGTTCTTC. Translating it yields CAISPDIEQFF.

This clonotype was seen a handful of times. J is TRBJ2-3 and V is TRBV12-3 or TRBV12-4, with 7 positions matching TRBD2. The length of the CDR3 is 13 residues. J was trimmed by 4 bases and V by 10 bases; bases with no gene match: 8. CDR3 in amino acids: CATGGGDSDTQYF. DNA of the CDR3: TGTGCCACCGGCGGGGGTGACTCAGATACGCAGTATTTT.

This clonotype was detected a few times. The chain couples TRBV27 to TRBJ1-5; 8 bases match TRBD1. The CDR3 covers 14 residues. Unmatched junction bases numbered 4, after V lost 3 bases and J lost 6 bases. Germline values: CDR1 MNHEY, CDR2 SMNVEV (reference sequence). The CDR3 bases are TGTGCCAGCAGTTTTACAGGGGGTTTTCAGCCCCAGCATTTT. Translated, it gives CASSFTGGFQPQHF.

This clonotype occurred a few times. This chain's CDR3 is CASSVGDAPYEQYF. DNA for the CDR3: TGTGCCAGCAGCGTCGGGGACGCTCCCTACGAGCAGTACTTC. The V call is TRBV9, the J call TRBJ2-5; D may correspond to TRBD1 or TRBD2 (5 bases each). TRBJ2-7 explains the end of the DNA better; the J call may be wrong. CDR3 length equals 14 residues. Germline CDR1 reads SGDLS; CDR2 reads YYNGEE.